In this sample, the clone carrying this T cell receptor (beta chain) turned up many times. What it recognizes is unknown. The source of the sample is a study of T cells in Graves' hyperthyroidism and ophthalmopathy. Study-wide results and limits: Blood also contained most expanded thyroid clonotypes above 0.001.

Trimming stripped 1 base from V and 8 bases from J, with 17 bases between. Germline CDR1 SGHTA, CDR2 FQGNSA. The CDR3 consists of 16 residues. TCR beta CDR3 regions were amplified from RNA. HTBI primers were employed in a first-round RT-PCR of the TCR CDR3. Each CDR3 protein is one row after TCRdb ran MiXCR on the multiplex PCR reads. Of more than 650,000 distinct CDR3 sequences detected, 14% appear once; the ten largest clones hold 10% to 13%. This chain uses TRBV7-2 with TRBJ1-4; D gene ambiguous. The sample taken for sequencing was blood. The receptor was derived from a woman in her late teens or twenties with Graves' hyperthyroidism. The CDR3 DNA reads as TGTGCCAGCAGCTTAGTTTGGTCGCTGGATGGGGAAAAACTGTTTTTT. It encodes CASSLVWSLDGEKLFF.